This T cell receptor (beta chain) emerged from a study of T-cell reconstitution after alpha-beta-depleted transplantation in children. Study outcomes and limitations: Reportedly, roughly two months post-transplant, alpha-beta T cells arose from several hundred expanded graft clones.

This clonotype showed up just a few times. Antigen unknown. Unique molecular identifiers were used in preparing the TCRbeta library. TCRdb called the PCR reads again in MiXCR, with one record for every CDR3 protein. Of about 460,000 distinct CDR3 sequences in the sample, 9.5% to 12% were seen once. The source was PBMCs, mostly from graft donor cells, collected 180 days after TCRalphabeta/CD19-depleted stem cell transplant. This sequence was found in a female patient aged 2 to 10 who had a stem cell transplant for aplastic anemia, so the T cells may come from the graft donor.

DNA of the CDR3: TGTGCCAGCAGCCTCCCCCGGGACGTTCGGGGCTACACCTTC. Amino acid sequence: CASSLPRDVRGYTF. The V gene is TRBV28, the J gene TRBJ1-2; TRBD1 might be the D (5 bases). Germline CDR1 MDHEN, CDR2 SYDVKM. The CDR3 has 14 residues. V was clipped by 6 bases and J by 8 bases, with 19 bases between them.